What follows are 18 T cell receptor beta chains derived from one specimen sequenced in a study of blood T cell repertoires in COVID-19 (dated by TCRdb to between 2020 and 2021). Library preparation used the immunoSEQ multiplex PCR assay. Held by TCRdb, this immuneACCESS table contains in-frame sequences only and omits some clones. Under half of the omission traces to an unresolved V gene where checked; the cause of the rest is unknown. The table for this sample lists some 100,000 clones; 90% of them were counted only once. About 5.2% of the sample belongs to the ten largest clones. The sample comprised peripheral blood. All receptors derive from a man aged 45-65 years with acute or convalescent COVID-19.

The V gene is TRBV7-9, the J gene TRBJ1-1, with D unclear. CDR3 length: 12 residues. Germline V gene sequence: CDR1 SEHNR, CDR2 FQNEAQ (reference sequence). The V end lost 5 bases, the J end lost 3 bases, and 7 bases lay between the germline ends. CDR3 sequence reads: CASSPADTEAFF. Written as DNA, the CDR3 is TGTGCCAGCAGCCCGGCGGACACTGAAGCTTTCTTT.

V and J are TRBV7-9 and TRBJ2-7; tentatively, D is TRBD1 (6 bases). V lost 3 bases and J 0 bases, leaving 12 bases between the germline ends. CDR3 size: 15 residues. Germline values: CDR1 SEHNR, CDR2 FQNEAQ (reference sequence). The CDR3 region has the DNA TGTGCCAGCAGCTTGGACAGCTTATTCTCCTACGAGCAGTACTTC. As protein: CASSLDSLFSYEQYF.

The rearrangement uses TRBV29-1 and TRBJ2-1, with D perhaps TRBD2 (7 bases). V lost 6 bases, J lost 7 bases, and 22 bases lay in between. The CDR3 loop spans 15 amino acids. In germline, CDR1 is SQVTM, CDR2 ANQGSEA. The CDR3, as DNA: TGCAGCGTCGCACCCGGGGGGACAATGGGGAATGAGCAGTTCTTC. Protein: CSVAPGGTMGNEQFF.

The count of this clone is one. This rearrangement joins TRBV9 to TRBJ2-7, with 8 bases aligning to TRBD2. This CDR3 is 20 amino acids long. The V and J ends lost 2 bases and 0 bases, in that order; junction bases with no gene match: 19. Germline assignment: CDR1 SGDLS and CDR2 YYNGEE. Here the CDR3 reads CASSVGLAGSSRRSSYEQYF. The CDR3 DNA reads TGTGCCAGCAGCGTGGGGCTAGCGGGTAGTTCCCGTCGAAGCTCCTACGAGCAGTACTTC. Full variable domain (missing parts from reference TRBV9 and TRBJ2-7): DSGVTQTPKHLITATGQRVTLRCSPRSGDLSVYWYQQSLDQGLQFLIQYYNGEERAKGNILERFSAQQFPDLHSELNLSSLELGDSALYFCASSVGLAGSSRRSSYEQYFGPGTRLTVT.

The J gene is TRBJ2-5, the V gene TRBV10-2; possibly TRBD2 for D (5 bases). The V end lost 2 bases, the J end lost 2 bases, and 9 bases lay between the germline ends. The CDR3 is made up of 14 amino acids. The germline V gene has CDR1 WSHSY and CDR2 SAAADI. CDR3 region: CASSEGGLQETQYF. The CDR3 DNA reads as TGCGCCAGCAGTGAGGGAGGATTGCAAGAGACCCAGTACTTC.

This chain's CDR3 is CASSHDRGDDTQYF. CDR3 nucleotide sequence: TGCGCCAGCAGCCACGACAGGGGGGACGATACGCAGTATTTT. The chain links TRBV4-3 to TRBJ2-3, with TRBD1 matching 9 bases. CDR3 length: 14 amino acids. With 3 bases clipped from V and 6 bases from J, the junction kept 4 bases outside the gene matches. Germline assignment: CDR1 LGHNA and CDR2 YSLEER.

The V and J genes are TRBV30 and TRBJ2-2; the D gene is possibly TRBD2 (5 bases). Trimming cost V 0 bases and J 3 bases, with 11 bases left between them. The CDR3 has 15 residues. CDR1 and CDR2 (germline): GTSNPN, SVGIG (reference sequence). The CDR3: CAWSVVTRDTGELFF. The CDR3, as DNA: TGTGCCTGGAGTGTCGTTACTAGGGACACCGGGGAGCTGTTTTTT.

V usage is TRBV10-3 and J usage is TRBJ2-3, with D perhaps matching TRBD2 (6 bases). Looked up from germline, CDR1 is ENHRY and CDR2 is SYGVKD. V was shortened by 0 bases and J by 0 bases, with 7 bases between the two germline ends. The CDR3 spans 15 residues. The CDR3 bases are TGTGCCATCAGTGAGTCGGCGGGAAGCACAGATACGCAGTATTTT. Residues: CAISESAGSTDTQYF.

J is TRBJ1-2 and V is TRBV5-6; perhaps TRBD1 as D (6 bases). This CDR3 comprises 13 residues. Germline CDR1 reads SGHDT; CDR2 reads YYEEEE. The V end lost 0 bases, the J end lost 7 bases, and 10 bases lay between the germline ends. The CDR3 is CASSLEGVGGYTF. The CDR3 DNA sequence: TGTGCCAGCAGCTTGGAGGGGGTCGGTGGCTACACCTTC.

The chain is built from TRBV2 and TRBJ2-5; TRBD1 might be the D (6 bases). This CDR3 region has 14 residues. Germline V lookup: CDR1 SNHLY, CDR2 FYNNEI. Trimming left V 3 bases short and J 5 bases short, with 13 bases between. The CDR3 is CASSDSRGVETQYF. CDR3 bases: TGTGCCAGCAGTGACTCCAGGGGAGTTGAGACCCAGTACTTC.

The gene calls are TRBV29-1 and TRBJ1-1; 7 nucleotides line up with TRBD1. The CDR3 covers 14 residues. Germline V gives CDR1 SQVTM, CDR2 ANQGSEA. With V trimmed by 6 bases and J by 2 bases, 9 bases remained unmatched. CDR3 residues: CSVSDRVRNTEAFF. CDR3 bases: TGCAGCGTCTCCGACAGGGTTCGTAACACTGAAGCTTTCTTT.

This chain links TRBV29-1 with TRBJ2-1, with D maybe TRBD1 (5 bases). The length of the CDR3 is 13 residues. The germline CDR1 and CDR2 sequences are SQVTM and ANQGSEA. Deletions cut 4 bases from V and 3 bases from J, with 10 bases between. The CDR3 DNA reads TGCAGCGTTGTTACAGGCCTCTACAATGAGCAGTTCTTC. It encodes CSVVTGLYNEQFF.

The genes are TRBV6-6 and TRBJ2-2; weak D call: TRBD2 (5 bases). CDR3 size: 13 residues. Trimming shortened V by 5 bases and J by 7 bases, and 11 bases separated the two germline ends. Germline-derived CDR1 and CDR2 are MNHNY and SVGAGI (reference sequence). The CDR3 loop reads CASSPGGSGELFF. CDR3 nucleotide sequence: TGTGCCAGCAGTCCCGGTGGGAGCGGGGAGCTGTTTTTT.

This chain connects TRBV5-1 to TRBJ1-6; 7 bases align to TRBD1. The CDR3 is 15 residues long. Unmatched junction bases numbered 7, after V lost 2 bases and J lost 8 bases. Germline V gene lookup returns CDR1 SGHRS and CDR2 YFSETQ. CDR3 coding DNA: TGCGCCAGCAGCTTCGGGGGACAGCCCGATTCACCCCTCCACTTT. This encodes CASSFGGQPDSPLHF.

The rearrangement links TRBV5-1 to TRBJ1-1, with 7 bases lining up with TRBD1. V was pared by 0 bases and J by 2 bases, with 10 bases of the junction left unmatched. CDR1 and CDR2 (germline): SGHRS, YFSETQ. The CDR3 covers 17 residues. The CDR3 sequence is CASSLAGRGFTNTEAFF. The CDR3 DNA follows: TGCGCCAGCAGCTTGGCCGGCAGGGGGTTCACCAACACTGAAGCTTTCTTT.

CDR3 residues: CASSETAGGRDTQYF. The CDR3 nucleotides are TGTGCCAGCAGTGAAACAGCGGGAGGGCGAGATACGCAGTATTTT. The rearrangement links TRBV2 to TRBJ2-3; 10 nucleotides match TRBD2. Trimming took 2 bases from V and 5 from J; bases not matched to a gene: 4. Looked up from germline, CDR1 is SNHLY and CDR2 is FYNNEI. The CDR3 is 15 residues long.

This chain connects TRBV7-9 to TRBJ1-1, with TRBD1 identical over 8 bases. V was clipped by 3 bases and J by 5 bases; unmatched bases: 5. The germline CDR1 and CDR2 sequences are SEHNR and FQNEAQ (reference sequence). This CDR3 region has 14 residues. CDR3 in DNA: TGTGCCAGCAGCTTTGGACAGGGAGGGACTGAAGCTTTCTTT. It specifies CASSFGQGGTEAFF.

The J gene is TRBJ2-7, the V gene TRBV6-5; D possibly corresponds to TRBD1 (6 bases). Germline V gene sequence: CDR1 MNHEY, CDR2 SVGAGI. This CDR3 spans 15 amino acids. The germline V and J ends were trimmed by 2 bases and 3 bases, with 14 bases remaining between them. For the CDR3, the DNA is TGTGCCAGCAGTTACGGCTCAGGGGTGAACTACGAGCAGTACTTC. Translation gives CASSYGSGVNYEQYF.